One sample yielded the 31 T cell receptor beta chains listed below, sequenced in a study of blood T cell repertoires in COVID-19. Profiled with immunoSEQ multiplex PCR; TCRdb holds only in-frame clones, not every one. The sample contains over 95,000 clones, approximately 80% of which appear only once. Material: peripheral blood. The receptors stem from a human donor in a cohort sampled during active COVID-19.

This chain connects TRBV3-1 (or the pseudogene TRBV3-2) to TRBJ2-7, with 11 bases that match TRBD1. This CDR3 contains 16 residues. The V gene end was trimmed by 5 bases and the J gene end by 2 bases; junction bases not matched to a gene: 8. Germline-derived CDR1 and CDR2 are LGHDT and YNNKEL (reference sequence). This CDR3 is CASSNRPGQGAYEQYF. The CDR3 bases are TGTGCCAGCAGCAACAGACCGGGACAGGGGGCCTACGAGCAGTACTTC.

This chain joins TRBV5-4 and TRBJ1-1; TRBD1 agrees at 7 bases. The ends lost 4 bases at V and 0 bases at J; junction bases unmatched: 9. There are 16 residues in the CDR3. The germline V gene encodes CDR1 SGHNT and CDR2 YYREEE (reference sequence). CDR3 coding DNA: TGTGCCAGCAGCATCCCCGGGACAGCCATGAACACTGAAGCTTTCTTT. It yields the protein CASSIPGTAMNTEAFF.

This clone was counted between two and nine times. This sequence joins TRBV11-2 and TRBJ1-1; maybe TRBD1 (5 bases). The V and J ends lost 1 base and 1 base respectively, with 7 bases between them. The CDR3 extends over 14 amino acids. Germline V gene data show CDR1 as SGHAT and CDR2 as FQNNGV. CDR3 protein: CASSLVDRNTEAFF. CDR3 bases: TGTGCCAGCAGCTTAGTAGACAGGAACACTGAAGCTTTCTTT.

V usage is TRBV6-5 and J usage is TRBJ2-5; 7 nucleotides match TRBD1. The CDR3 is 13 amino acids. Looked up from germline, CDR1 is MNHEY and CDR2 is SVGAGI. The V and J ends lost 6 bases and 4 bases, in that order; junction bases with no gene match: 5. CDR3 residues: CASSGQARETQYF. The DNA for the CDR3 is TGTGCCAGCAGCGGACAGGCAAGAGAGACCCAGTACTTC.

This chain uses TRBV29-1 with TRBJ1-4; 7 bases align to TRBD1. CDR1 and CDR2 (germline): SQVTM, ANQGSEA. This CDR3 spans 13 amino acids. The V segment lost 7 bases and the J segment 3 bases; nucleotides outside the gene matches: 5. The CDR3 is CSGTRGANEKLFF. The CDR3 DNA is TGCAGCGGCACCAGGGGGGCTAATGAAAAACTGTTTTTT.

This clone was recorded once. The chain has TRBV28 and TRBJ1-2, with 8 bases identical to TRBD1. V shed 3 bases, J shed 6 bases, and the junction held 12 bases outside the gene matches. Germline CDR1 MDHEN, CDR2 SYDVKM. The CDR3 has 16 amino acids. This chain's CDR3 is CASSFGFVAGGHGYTF. The CDR3 DNA is TGTGCCAGCAGTTTCGGGTTTGTTGCAGGGGGCCATGGCTACACCTTC.

DNA for the CDR3: TGTGCCAGCAGTTTCCGGGTAATTCAGCCCCAGCATTTT. It specifies CASSFRVIQPQHF. This chain connects TRBV12-3 or TRBV12-4 to TRBJ1-5, with no clear D. V was shortened by 3 bases and J by 6 bases, with 9 bases between the two germline ends. The CDR3 is made up of 13 amino acids.

This sequence joins TRBV7-9 and TRBJ1-4; no clear D gene. Germline CDR1 SEHNR, CDR2 FQNEAQ (reference sequence). V gave up 3 bases and J gave up 6 bases, with 5 bases separating them. This CDR3 has 12 amino acids. In DNA, the CDR3 is TGTGCCAGCAGCTTGGAGGATGAAAAACTGTTTTTT. Protein sequence: CASSLEDEKLFF.

This sequence joins TRBV6-2 or TRBV6-3 and TRBJ2-1, with D possibly being TRBD1 (5 bases). The germline V gene encodes CDR1 MNHEY and CDR2 SVGEGT. V was shortened by 2 bases and J by 9 bases, with 14 bases between the two germline ends. This CDR3 contains 14 residues. For the CDR3, the DNA is TGTGCCAGCAGTTACGTGGGGCATTCAGGTGAGCAGTTCTTC. Protein: CASSYVGHSGEQFF.

The chain recombines TRBV9 with TRBJ1-2; D gene ambiguous. Trimming removed 0 bases from V and 2 bases from J, with 11 bases in between. This CDR3 has 15 amino acids. Germline assignment: CDR1 SGDLS and CDR2 YYNGEE. The DNA of the CDR3 is TGTGCCAGCAGCGTAGGAATGGGAGGGAACTATGGCTACACCTTC. It encodes CASSVGMGGNYGYTF.

This clone was seen a single time. The chain employs TRBV6-2 or TRBV6-3 and TRBJ2-5; 10 bases map to TRBD1. The junction had 12 bases not matched to a gene; V was cut back by 2 bases and J by 6 bases. The germline gives CDR1 MNHEY, CDR2 SVGEGT. The CDR3 consists of 17 residues. DNA for the CDR3: TGTGCCAGCAGTTACAAGACAGGGGGCGATGACCGGAAGACCCAGTACTTC. This sequence encodes CASSYKTGGDDRKTQYF.

The J gene is TRBJ2-7, the V gene TRBV3-1 (or the pseudogene TRBV3-2); D is ambiguous. V lost 0 bases to trimming and J lost 4 bases, with 4 bases between them. Looked up from germline, CDR1 is LGHDT and CDR2 is YNNKEL (reference sequence). CDR3 length equals 12 residues. This chain's CDR3 is CASSQETYEQYF. CDR3 sequence (DNA): TGTGCCAGCAGCCAAGAGACATACGAGCAGTACTTC.

The J gene is TRBJ2-2, the V gene TRBV5-1; TRBD2 is a possible D gene (5 bases). Trimming shortened V by 7 bases and J by 1 base, and 11 bases separated the two germline ends. The V gene's germline CDR1 is SGHRS and CDR2 YFSETQ. The CDR3 contains 14 residues. This chain's CDR3 is CASGAAGNTGELFF. The CDR3 bases are TGCGCCAGCGGTGCGGCGGGGAACACCGGGGAGCTGTTTTTT.

The chain has TRBV9 and TRBJ2-7; TRBD2 might be the D (5 bases). Trimming removed 0 bases at V and 1 base at J, with 8 bases between. The V gene's germline CDR1 is SGDLS and CDR2 YYNGEE. There are 14 residues in the CDR3. The CDR3 DNA is TGTGCCAGCAGCGTAGACCAGCGGTCCTACGAGCAGTACTTC. Translating gives CASSVDQRSYEQYF.

This clone was seen a few times. The V gene is TRBV3-1 (or the pseudogene TRBV3-2), the J gene TRBJ1-1; possibly TRBD1 for D (6 bases). The germline V and J ends were trimmed by 2 bases and 5 bases, with 24 bases remaining between them. The CDR3 has 18 residues. Germline lookup yields CDR1 LGHDT and CDR2 YNNKEL (reference sequence). The CDR3 reads CASSQSTLGGGRGTEAFF. The CDR3 coding sequence is TGTGCCAGCAGCCAATCCACCCTTGGTGGGGGGCGGGGGACTGAAGCTTTCTTT.

The chain combines TRBV15 with TRBJ2-7, with a tentative D call TRBD2 (7 bases). The germline V gene encodes CDR1 LNHNV and CDR2 YYDKDF (reference sequence). V was clipped by 3 bases and J by 2 bases, with 17 bases between them. This CDR3 has 16 residues. CDR3: CATSSILGGGPYEQYF. The CDR3 DNA follows: TGTGCCACCAGCAGTATCTTAGGGGGGGGTCCCTACGAGCAGTACTTC.

The CDR3 sequence is CASSYPAQRPQVEQFF. The CDR3 bases are TGTGCCAGCAGTTACCCAGCCCAGCGCCCACAAGTGGAGCAGTTCTTC. The chain combines TRBV6-6 with TRBJ2-1; the D is unclear. Germline CDR1 and CDR2: MNHNY and SVGAGI (reference sequence). The CDR3 is 16 amino acids. V shed 2 bases and J shed 10 bases, with 21 bases lying between them.

The genes are TRBV9 and TRBJ2-3, with TRBD2 matching over 9 bases. The CDR3 covers 16 residues. J lost 3 bases, V lost 2 bases, and 7 bases had no gene match. Per the germline V gene, CDR1 is SGDLS and CDR2 is YYNGEE. CDR3 sequence (DNA): TGTGCCAGCAGCGTCTCTAGCGGGATTGCGACAGATACGCAGTATTTT. Translated, it gives CASSVSSGIATDTQYF. The full variable domain, in which reference TRBV9 and TRBJ2-3 provide the parts outside the CDR3, is DSGVTQTPKHLITATGQRVTLRCSPRSGDLSVYWYQQSLDQGLQFLIQYYNGEERAKGNILERFSAQQFPDLHSELNLSSLELGDSALYFCASSVSSGIATDTQYFGPGTRLTVL.

V gene TRBV2 combines with J gene TRBJ2-7; 8 positions agree with TRBD2. After removal of 2 bases from V and 2 bases from J, the junction contained 11 bases not matched to a gene. The CDR3 length is 17 residues. Germline V CDR1 and CDR2: SNHLY, FYNNEI. The DNA of the CDR3 is TGTGCCAGCAGTGAACCGGGGGGGCCCCGTTTTGCCTACGAGCAGTACTTC. Its translation is CASSEPGGPRFAYEQYF.

The chain links TRBV10-3 to TRBJ1-1, with TRBD1 identical over 7 bases. The CDR3 is 17 residues long. The germline gives CDR1 ENHRY, CDR2 SYGVKD. J was trimmed by 0 bases and V by 6 bases; bases with no gene match: 13. CDR3 nucleotide sequence: TGTGCCATCAGGGGAATTGGGGGACAGAGCATGAACACTGAAGCTTTCTTT. Its protein product is CAIRGIGGQSMNTEAFF.

CDR3 region: CASSVGHPAGETQYF. The CDR3 DNA reads as TGTGCCAGCAGCGTAGGGCACCCCGCGGGGGAGACCCAGTACTTC. The V call is TRBV9, the J call TRBJ2-5; maybe TRBD2 (6 bases). The V gene lost 0 bases and the J gene lost 5 bases, with 14 bases spanning the gap. There are 15 residues in the CDR3. The germline CDR1 and CDR2 sequences are SGDLS and YYNGEE.

In this sample, this clone turned up a few times. This rearrangement joins TRBV7-8 to TRBJ1-5; D unclear. V shed 5 bases and J shed 7 bases, with 15 bases lying between them. CDR1 is SGHVS, CDR2 FQNEAQ, per germline. The CDR3 is made up of 14 amino acids. This CDR3 reads CASSIDTLEQPQHF. CDR3 sequence (DNA): TGTGCCAGCAGCATAGACACCCTAGAGCAGCCCCAGCATTTT.

This clone is a singleton in its sample. J is TRBJ1-2 and V is TRBV2, with TRBD1 matching over 10 bases. V gave up 6 bases and J gave up 8 bases; unmatched junction bases: 6. CDR3 length: 13 residues. CDR1 is SNHLY and CDR2 is FYNNEI in the germline V gene. The DNA for the CDR3 is TGTGCCAGCAGGCGACAGGGGGCGGAGGGCTACACCTTC. Protein: CASRRQGAEGYTF. Based on the CDR3 plus reference TRBV2 and TRBJ1-2, the full variable domain is EPEVTQTPSHQVTQMGQEVILRCVPISNHLYFYWYRQILGQKVEFLVSFYNNEISEKSEIFDDQFSVERPDGSNFTLKIRSTKLEDSAMYFCASRRQGAEGYTFGSGTRLTVV.

The rearrangement uses TRBV6-6 and TRBJ1-1; D perhaps matches TRBD1 (5 bases). V lost 6 bases, J lost 5 bases, and 16 bases lay in between. CDR1 is MNHNY and CDR2 is SVGAGI in the germline V gene (reference sequence). This CDR3 is built from 14 residues. The CDR3 protein is CASSLVGGVTEAFF. The CDR3 bases are TGTGCCAGCAGCCTCGTCGGGGGGGTGACTGAAGCTTTCTTT.

The chain links TRBV4-1 to TRBJ2-7; D is unresolved. The CDR3 runs to 16 residues. Germline V lookup: CDR1 MGHRA, CDR2 YSYEKL. The V gene lost 2 bases and the J gene lost 6 bases, with 20 bases spanning the gap. CDR3 amino acids: CASSQSGTVRPGEQYF. CDR3 sequence (DNA): TGCGCCAGCAGCCAAAGTGGCACGGTCCGTCCAGGCGAGCAGTACTTC.

The J gene is TRBJ2-5, the V gene TRBV24-1; 7 nucleotides match TRBD1. CDR3 length: 18 residues. Germline CDR1 and CDR2: KGHDR and SFDVKD. V trimming: 4 bases; J trimming: 2 bases; junction bases outside the gene matches: 15. The CDR3 loop reads CATSESSKQGSVQETQYF. CDR3 DNA sequence: TGTGCCACCAGTGAGTCTTCCAAACAGGGGTCGGTTCAAGAGACCCAGTACTTC.

The J gene is TRBJ1-3, the V gene TRBV6-5; 9 nucleotides agree with TRBD1. The germline V gene has CDR1 MNHEY and CDR2 SVGAGI. V was clipped by 6 bases and J by 7 bases; unmatched bases: 7. This CDR3 comprises 14 residues. In DNA form, the CDR3 reads TGTGCCAGCAGCCGCGGACAGGGGAGCAACACCATATATTTT. Its protein is CASSRGQGSNTIYF.

This chain joins TRBV30 and TRBJ1-2, with D perhaps matching TRBD1 (6 bases). V was pared by 5 bases and J by 5 bases, with 12 bases between. The CDR3 spans 12 residues. The V gene's germline CDR1 is GTSNPN and CDR2 SVGIG (reference sequence). CDR3 sequence reads: CAWATGLYGYTF. The CDR3 DNA sequence: TGTGCCTGGGCAACAGGGTTGTATGGCTACACCTTC.

The chain carries TRBV28 and TRBJ2-7, with a weak D call TRBD1 (6 bases). CDR1 and CDR2 (germline): MDHEN, SYDVKM. The CDR3 spans 15 residues. V lost 4 bases, J lost 0 bases, and 13 bases lay in between. DNA of the CDR3: TGTGCCAGCAGTTCCCCCGGGACACACTCCTACGAGCAGTACTTC. Its protein is CASSSPGTHSYEQYF.

In this sample, this clone turned up a few times. V is TRBV19 and J is TRBJ1-5; tentative D call: TRBD1 (5 bases). The V gene's germline CDR1 is LNHDA and CDR2 SQIVND (reference sequence). V lost 6 bases and J lost 2, with 11 bases in between. CDR3 size: 14 residues. This CDR3 is CASSQDSRNQPQHF. Written as DNA, the CDR3 is TGTGCCAGTAGCCAAGACAGCCGCAATCAGCCCCAGCATTTT.

The chain combines TRBV18 with TRBJ1-1; no reliable D call. The length of the CDR3 is 13 residues. V lost 6 bases and J lost 8, with 16 bases in between. Germline V gene data show CDR1 as KGHSH and CDR2 as LQKENI. CDR3 residues: CASSPLGDIEAFF. CDR3 bases: TGTGCCAGCTCCCCCCTCGGTGACATAGAAGCTTTCTTT. Looking up the rest from reference TRBV18 and TRBJ1-1 gives the full variable domain: NAGVMQNPRHLVRRRGQEARLRCSPMKGHSHVYWYRQLPEEGLKFMVYLQKENIIDESGMPKERFSAEFPKEGPSILRIQQVVRGDSAAYFCASSPLGDIEAFFGQGTRLTVV.